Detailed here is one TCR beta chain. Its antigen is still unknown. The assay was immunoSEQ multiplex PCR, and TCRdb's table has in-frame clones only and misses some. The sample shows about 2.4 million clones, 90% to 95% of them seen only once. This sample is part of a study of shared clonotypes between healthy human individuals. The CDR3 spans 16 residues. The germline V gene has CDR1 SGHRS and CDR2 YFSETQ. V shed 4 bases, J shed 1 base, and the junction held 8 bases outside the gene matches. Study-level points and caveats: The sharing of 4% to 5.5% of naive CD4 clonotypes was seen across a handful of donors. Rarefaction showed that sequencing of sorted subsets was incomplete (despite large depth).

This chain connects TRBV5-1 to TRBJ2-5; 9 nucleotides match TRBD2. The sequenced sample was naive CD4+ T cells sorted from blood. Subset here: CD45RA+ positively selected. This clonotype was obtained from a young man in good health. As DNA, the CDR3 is TGCGCCAGCAGCCCTTGGCCTAGCGGGGTCCAAGAGACCCAGTACTTC. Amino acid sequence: CASSPWPSGVQETQYF.